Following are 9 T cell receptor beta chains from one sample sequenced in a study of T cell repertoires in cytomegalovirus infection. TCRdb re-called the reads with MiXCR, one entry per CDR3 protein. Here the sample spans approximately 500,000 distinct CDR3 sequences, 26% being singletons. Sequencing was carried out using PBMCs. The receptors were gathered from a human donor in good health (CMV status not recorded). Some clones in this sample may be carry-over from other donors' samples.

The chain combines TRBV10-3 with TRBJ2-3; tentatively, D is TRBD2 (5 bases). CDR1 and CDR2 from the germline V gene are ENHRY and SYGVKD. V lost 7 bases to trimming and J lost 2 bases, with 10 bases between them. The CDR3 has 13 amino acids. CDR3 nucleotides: TGTGCCATCAAGAGCGGATACACAGATACGCAGTATTTT. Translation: CAIKSGYTDTQYF.

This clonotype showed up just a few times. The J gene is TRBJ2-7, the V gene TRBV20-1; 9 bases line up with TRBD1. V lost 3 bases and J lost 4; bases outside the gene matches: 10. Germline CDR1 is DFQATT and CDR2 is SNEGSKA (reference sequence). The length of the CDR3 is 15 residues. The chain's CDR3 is CSASPLDRGLYEQYF. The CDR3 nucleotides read TGCAGTGCTAGCCCACTGGACAGGGGCTTATACGAGCAGTACTTC.

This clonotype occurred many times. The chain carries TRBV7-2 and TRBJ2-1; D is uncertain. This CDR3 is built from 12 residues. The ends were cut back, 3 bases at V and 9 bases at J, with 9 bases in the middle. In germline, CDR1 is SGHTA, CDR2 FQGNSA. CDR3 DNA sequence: TGTGCCAGCAGCTTCTATATCGGTGAGCAGTTCTTC. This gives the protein CASSFYIGEQFF.

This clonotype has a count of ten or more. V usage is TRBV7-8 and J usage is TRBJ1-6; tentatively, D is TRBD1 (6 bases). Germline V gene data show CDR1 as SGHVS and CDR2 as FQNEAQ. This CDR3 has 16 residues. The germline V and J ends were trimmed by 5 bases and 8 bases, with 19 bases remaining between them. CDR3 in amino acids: CASSRIITGLDSPLHF. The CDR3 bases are TGTGCCAGCAGCCGTATCATTACAGGGCTCGATTCACCCCTCCACTTT. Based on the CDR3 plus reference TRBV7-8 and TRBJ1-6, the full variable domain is GAGVSQSPRYKVAKRGQDVALRCDPISGHVSLFWYQQALGQGPEFLTYFQNEAQLDKSGLPSDRFFAERPEGSVSTLKIQRTQQEDSAVYLCASSRIITGLDSPLHFGNGTRLTVT.

The CDR3 DNA sequence: TGCAGTGCCCCGGAGGCTAGCGGGGGTGAGACCCAGTACTTC. Protein sequence: CSAPEASGGETQYF. The chain is built from TRBV20-1 and TRBJ2-5; 10 bases fit TRBD2. The CDR3 spans 14 residues. J gave up 5 bases and V 6 bases, and 9 bases lay outside the gene matches. CDR1 and CDR2 (germline): DFQATT, SNEGSKA (reference sequence).

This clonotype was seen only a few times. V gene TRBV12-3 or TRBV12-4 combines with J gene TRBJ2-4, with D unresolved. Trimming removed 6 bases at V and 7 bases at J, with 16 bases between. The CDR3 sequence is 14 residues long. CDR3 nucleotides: TGTGCCAGCAGAGGCTATAGCACCCAGAACATTCAGTACTTC. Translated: CASRGYSTQNIQYF.

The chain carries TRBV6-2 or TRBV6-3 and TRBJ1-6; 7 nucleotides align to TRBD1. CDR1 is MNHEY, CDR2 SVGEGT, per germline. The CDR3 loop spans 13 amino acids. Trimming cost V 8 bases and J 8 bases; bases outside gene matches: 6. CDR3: CASADRRDSPLHF. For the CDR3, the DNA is TGTGCCAGCGCGGACAGGAGGGATTCACCCCTCCACTTT.

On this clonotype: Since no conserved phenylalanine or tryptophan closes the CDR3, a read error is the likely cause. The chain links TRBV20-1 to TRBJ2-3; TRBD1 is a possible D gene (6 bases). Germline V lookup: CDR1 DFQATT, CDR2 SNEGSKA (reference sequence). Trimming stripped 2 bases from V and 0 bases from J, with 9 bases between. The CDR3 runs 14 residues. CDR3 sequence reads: CSARRDTSTDTQYS. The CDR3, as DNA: TGCAGTGCTAGACGGGACACTAGCACAGATACGCAGTATTCT.

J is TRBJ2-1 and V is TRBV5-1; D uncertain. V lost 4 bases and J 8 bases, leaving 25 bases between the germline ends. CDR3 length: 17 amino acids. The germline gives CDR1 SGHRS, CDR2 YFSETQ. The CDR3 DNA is TGCGCCAGCAGCCCTGCAGGCCCTGGAAGAAGGGCGGATGAGCAGTTCTTC. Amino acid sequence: CASSPAGPGRRADEQFF.